Below are 4 T cell receptor beta chains sequenced from a single sample in a study of T cell clonotyping in hematopoietic cell transplantation. The table came from immunoSEQ multiplex PCR; TCRdb's copy has only in-frame clones and leaves some out. The sample records fewer than 40,000 clones, 80% to 90% being singletons. The sequenced material came from peripheral blood mononuclear cells. These receptors were obtained from a woman in her 40s in good health. Some clones in this sample may be carry-over from other donors' samples.

The V call is TRBV28, the J call TRBJ1-5; possibly TRBD1 for D (5 bases). CDR1 is MDHEN and CDR2 is SYDVKM in the germline V gene. V lost 3 bases, J lost 0 bases, and 15 bases lay in between. CDR3 length: 17 amino acids. The CDR3 region has the DNA TGTGCCAGCAGTTTGTTCACGGGGGACTTTAGCAATCAGCCCCAGCATTTT. It yields the protein CASSLFTGDFSNQPQHF.

As DNA, the CDR3 is TGTGCCAGCAGCTCCCCAGGGGACAGGGCTTTCTTT. Translating it yields CASSSPGDRAFF. This chain connects TRBV13 to TRBJ1-1; 8 nucleotides align to TRBD1. After removal of 4 bases from V and 11 bases from J, the junction contained 6 bases not matched to a gene. Germline V gene lookup returns CDR1 PRHDT and CDR2 FYEKMQ (reference sequence). The CDR3 is made up of 12 amino acids.

V and J are TRBV6-1 and TRBJ2-7, with D tentatively TRBD1 (5 bases). The germline CDR1 and CDR2 sequences are MNHNS and SASEGT. This CDR3 contains 14 residues. Trimming removed 2 bases from V and 6 bases from J, with 14 bases in between. The CDR3 region is CASSEWGQGSEQYF. The CDR3 DNA follows: TGTGCCAGCAGTGAATGGGGTCAGGGTTCCGAGCAGTACTTC.

The chain joins TRBV23-1 to TRBJ2-2; 9 nucleotides agree with TRBD1. TRBV23-1 is assigned to the ORF class and has an uncertain function. The ends lost 4 bases at V and 2 bases at J; junction bases unmatched: 14. The CDR3 extends over 19 amino acids. The CDR3 DNA follows: TGCGCCAGCAGTCCCCGTTTTTTTCGACAGGGGGTTAACACCGGGGAGCTGTTTTTT. Amino acids: CASSPRFFRQGVNTGELFF.